The present T cell receptor (beta chain) was sequenced within a study of cytotoxic CD8 clonotypes in ibrutinib-treated CLL (dated by TCRdb to the early 2020s). The study in broad terms: The cohort was composed of around twelve relapsed/refractory and fewer than 16 treatment-naive patients; IGHV unmutated status was identified in roughly 18 patients. Partial responses were observed in about 24 patients and complete responses in 2; after a median follow-up of 68 months, remission was maintained in 15 or so patients and progression was observed in about twelve. Response samples were obtained after a median of around eleven months of treatment, with a range of roughly 6 to 40 months. Samples averaged 255,043 productive templates and around 91,000 productive rearrangements. Of the 90 or so participants in the trial, approximately 26 had longitudinal samples available. Cryopreserved peripheral blood mononuclear cells were obtained before treatment, at response, and at either sustained remission or disease progression. All remission and progressive disease samples were collected while patients were still receiving ibrutinib.

Findings and caveats that apply to the study as a whole: Sampling times were not matched between patients in sustained remission and patients whose disease was progressing, and lymph node repertoires were not examined. Public clonotypes were found to be uncommon and were observed to contract or remain stable during treatment; the increase in clonality was shown to reflect expansion of private clonotypes at ibrutinib response. Baseline clonality exceeded that of age-matched healthy donors and correlated strongly with circulating CD8+ T-cell counts. An increase in clonality was observed at ibrutinib response, with clonality remaining stable during sustained remission and falling back toward baseline at progression.

As encoded in the germline V gene, CDR1 is MNHNS while CDR2 is SASEGT. V trim: 8 bases; J trim: 9 bases; unmatched bases: 10. There are 14 amino acids in the CDR3, from cysteine to phenylalanine inclusive. This entry keeps only the CDR3 DNA: 42 bases, framed from base 1. What this sample's time point label stands for: 24 months on ibrutinib. Roughly 2.2 micrograms of genomic DNA were extracted from cryopreserved PBMCs for TCR beta library preparation. High-throughput TCR beta sequencing was performed on longitudinal blood samples from CLL patients receiving ibrutinib monotherapy. The patients took part in an open-label, single-center phase 2 trial of ibrutinib monotherapy. The goal of deep resolution MiSeq sequencing was a depth between 1 in 1 million and 1 in 200,000 T cells, and coverage averaged 10x per clonotype. The immunoSEQ hsTCRB Kit was used to generate TCR beta libraries. Per the authors' processing: ImmunoSEQ Data Assistant and ImmunoSEQ Analyzer were used for data analysis, and V, D and J genes were assigned according to IMGT definitions. Clonality, which ranges from 0 to 1, was calculated by subtracting the normalized Shannon entropy of productive rearrangement frequencies from one. Public clonotype analysis was restricted to overrepresented clonotypes comprising at least 0.05% of each patient's repertoire. Repertoires from around 13 age-matched healthy donors in immuneACCESS were used as clonality controls. TCRdb took this table from immuneACCESS and kept in-frame rearrangements with V and J called. Such tables lack part of the clones; where checked against another copy, unresolved V genes explain under half of the gap, and the rest is unexplained. The DNA gave D and trimming, while V, J and clone size come from that table. This sample gives approximately 100,000 clones in total; roughly 57% of them show up just once. Of the sample, 30% to 45% falls within the top ten clones.

This clone appeared a few times. No antigen is known for it. Within one base of it there is no much larger clone, and no base qualities were kept. The specimen was PBMCs, collected after 24 months of ibrutinib treatment. This TCR was recovered from a human donor with chronic lymphocytic leukemia. The chain is assembled from TRBV6-1 and TRBJ2-1; 10 of the junction bases match TRBD2. The DNA sequence is as follows: TGTGCCAGCCTGGAGGCTAGCGGGGGCGGTGAGCAGTTCTTC. Translation gives CASLEASGGGEQFF.